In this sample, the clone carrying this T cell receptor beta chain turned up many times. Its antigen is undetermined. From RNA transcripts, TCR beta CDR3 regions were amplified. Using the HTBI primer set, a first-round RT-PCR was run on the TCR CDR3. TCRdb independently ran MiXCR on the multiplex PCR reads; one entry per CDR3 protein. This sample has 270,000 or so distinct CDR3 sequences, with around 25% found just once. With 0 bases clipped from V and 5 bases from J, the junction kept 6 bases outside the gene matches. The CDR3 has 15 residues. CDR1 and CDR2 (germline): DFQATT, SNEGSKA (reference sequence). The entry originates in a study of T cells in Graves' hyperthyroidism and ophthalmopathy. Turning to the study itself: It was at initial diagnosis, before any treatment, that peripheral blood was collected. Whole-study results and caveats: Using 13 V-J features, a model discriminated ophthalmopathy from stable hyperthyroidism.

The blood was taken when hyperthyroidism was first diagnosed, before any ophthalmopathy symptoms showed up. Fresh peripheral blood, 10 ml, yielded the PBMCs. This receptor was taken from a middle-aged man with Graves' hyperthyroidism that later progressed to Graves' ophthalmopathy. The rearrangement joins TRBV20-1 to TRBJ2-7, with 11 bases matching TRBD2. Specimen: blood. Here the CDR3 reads CSARDLLAGVNEQYF. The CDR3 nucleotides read TGCAGTGCTAGAGATCTACTAGCGGGAGTAAACGAGCAGTACTTC.